This T cell receptor (beta chain) appears in the sequencing data of a study of T cells after yellow fever vaccination. A process of 5'RACE template switching, which added a universal primer site and UMIs, was used to make TCR cDNA. TCRdb called the 5' RACE reads again in MiXCR, with one record for every CDR3 protein. The data contain fewer than 400,000 distinct CDR3 sequences, about 11% of them singletons. For this clonotype: Its cognate antigen is unknown.

V lost 4 bases to trimming and J lost 12 bases, with 19 bases between them. Germline CDR1 and CDR2: SGHRS and YFSETQ. This CDR3 has 13 amino acids. Whole-study findings and limits: The bulk population could contribute abundant contaminating clonotypes to FACS-sorted repertoires. Although most clonotypes did not, a small share appeared in both CD4 and CD8 compartments.

The receptor's source is a man between 18 and 29 years old who received the YFV17D yellow fever vaccine. The V and J genes are TRBV5-1 and TRBJ1-1, with D possibly matching TRBD1 (6 bases). Sequencing used CD4+ T cells sorted from PBMCs, obtained 45 days after the yellow fever booster vaccination. CDR3 sequence: CASSPRGHEDTFF. CDR3 in DNA: TGCGCCAGCAGCCCGAGGGGACATGAAGATACTTTCTTT.